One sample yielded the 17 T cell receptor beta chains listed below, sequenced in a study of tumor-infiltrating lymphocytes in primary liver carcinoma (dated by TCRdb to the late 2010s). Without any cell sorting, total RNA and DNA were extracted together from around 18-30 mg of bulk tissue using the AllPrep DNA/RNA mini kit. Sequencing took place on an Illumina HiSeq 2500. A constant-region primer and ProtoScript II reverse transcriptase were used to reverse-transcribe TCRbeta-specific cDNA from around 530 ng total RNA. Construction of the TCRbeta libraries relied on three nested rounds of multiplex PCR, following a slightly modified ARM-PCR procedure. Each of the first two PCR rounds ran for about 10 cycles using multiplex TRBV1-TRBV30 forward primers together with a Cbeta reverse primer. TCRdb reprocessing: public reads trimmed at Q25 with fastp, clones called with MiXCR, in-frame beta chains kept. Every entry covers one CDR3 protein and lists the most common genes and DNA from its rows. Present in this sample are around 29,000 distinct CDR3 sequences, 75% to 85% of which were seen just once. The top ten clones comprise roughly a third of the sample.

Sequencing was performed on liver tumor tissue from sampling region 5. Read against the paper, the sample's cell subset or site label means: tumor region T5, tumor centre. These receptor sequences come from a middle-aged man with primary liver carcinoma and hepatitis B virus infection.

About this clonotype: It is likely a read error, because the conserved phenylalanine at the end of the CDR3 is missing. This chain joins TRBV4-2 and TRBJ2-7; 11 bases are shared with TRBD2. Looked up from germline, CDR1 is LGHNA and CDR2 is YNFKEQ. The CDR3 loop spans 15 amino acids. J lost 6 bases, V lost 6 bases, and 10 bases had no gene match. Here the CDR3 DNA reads TGTGCCAGCAGTCACGGGACTAGCGGAGCCGGCGAGCAGTACCTC. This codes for CASSHGTSGAGEQYL.

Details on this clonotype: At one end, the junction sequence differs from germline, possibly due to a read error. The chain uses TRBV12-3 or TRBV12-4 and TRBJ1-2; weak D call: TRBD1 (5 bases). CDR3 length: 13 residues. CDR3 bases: TGTGCCAGCAGCCGGATAGGGGACTACGGCTACACCTTC. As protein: CASSRIGDYGYTF.

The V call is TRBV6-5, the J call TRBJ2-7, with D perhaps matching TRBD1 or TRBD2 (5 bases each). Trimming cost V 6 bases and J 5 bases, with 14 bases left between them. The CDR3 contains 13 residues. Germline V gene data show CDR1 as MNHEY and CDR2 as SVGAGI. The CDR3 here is CASSHWRGDEQYF. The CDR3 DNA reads TGTGCCAGCAGCCACTGGAGAGGGGACGAGCAGTACTTC.

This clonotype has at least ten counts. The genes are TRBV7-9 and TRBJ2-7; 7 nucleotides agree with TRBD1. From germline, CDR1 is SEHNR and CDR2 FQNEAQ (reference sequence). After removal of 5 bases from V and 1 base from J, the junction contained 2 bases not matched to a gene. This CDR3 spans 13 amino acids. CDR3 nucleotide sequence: TGTGCCAGCAGCCGACAGGGTTCCTACGAGCAGTACTTC. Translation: CASSRQGSYEQYF.

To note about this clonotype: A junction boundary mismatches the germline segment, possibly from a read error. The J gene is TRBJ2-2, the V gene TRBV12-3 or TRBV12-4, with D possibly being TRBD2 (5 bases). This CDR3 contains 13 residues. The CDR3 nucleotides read TGTGCCAGCAGCCCCCAGTTAGCCGGGGAACTGCTTTTT. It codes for CASSPQLAGELLF.

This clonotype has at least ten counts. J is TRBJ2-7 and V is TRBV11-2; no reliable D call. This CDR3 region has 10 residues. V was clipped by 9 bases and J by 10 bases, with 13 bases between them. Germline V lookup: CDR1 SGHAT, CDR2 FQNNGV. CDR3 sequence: CARCGRDQYF. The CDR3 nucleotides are TGTGCCAGGTGCGGTCGCGACCAGTACTTC.

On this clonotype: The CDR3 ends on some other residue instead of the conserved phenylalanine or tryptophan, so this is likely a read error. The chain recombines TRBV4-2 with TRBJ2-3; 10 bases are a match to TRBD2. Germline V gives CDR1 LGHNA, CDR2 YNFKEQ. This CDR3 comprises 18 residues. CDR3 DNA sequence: TGTGTCAGCAGCCAAGTGGCGCTTCTAGCGGGAGCGACATATACGCAGTATCTT. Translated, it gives CVSSQVALLAGATYTQYL.

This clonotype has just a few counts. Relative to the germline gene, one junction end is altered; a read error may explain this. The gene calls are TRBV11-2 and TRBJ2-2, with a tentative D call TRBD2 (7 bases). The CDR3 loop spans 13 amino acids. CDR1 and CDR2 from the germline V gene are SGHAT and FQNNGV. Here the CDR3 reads CVSSLTDTGGLFF. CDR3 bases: TGTGTCAGCAGCTTGACGGACACCGGGGGGCTGTTCTTC.

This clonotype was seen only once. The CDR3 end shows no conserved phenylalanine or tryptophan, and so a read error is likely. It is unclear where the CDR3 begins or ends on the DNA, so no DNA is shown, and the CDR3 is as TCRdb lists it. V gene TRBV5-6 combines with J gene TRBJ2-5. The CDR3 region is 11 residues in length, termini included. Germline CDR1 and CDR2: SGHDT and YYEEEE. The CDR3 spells CASSLDETQYL.

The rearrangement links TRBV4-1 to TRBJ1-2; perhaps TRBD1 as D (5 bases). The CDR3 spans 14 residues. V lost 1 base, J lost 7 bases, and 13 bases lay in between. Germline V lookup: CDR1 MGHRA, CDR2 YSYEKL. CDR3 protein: CASSQGNRNSGYTF. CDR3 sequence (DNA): TGCGCCAGCAGCCAAGGGAACAGGAACAGTGGCTACACCTTC.

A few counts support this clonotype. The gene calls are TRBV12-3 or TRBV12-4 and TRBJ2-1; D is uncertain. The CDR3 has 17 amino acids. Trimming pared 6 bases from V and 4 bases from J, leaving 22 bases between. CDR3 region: CASRPNLGLEGYNEQFF. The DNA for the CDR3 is TGTGCCAGCAGGCCTAACCTTGGTTTAGAAGGGTACAATGAGCAGTTCTTC.

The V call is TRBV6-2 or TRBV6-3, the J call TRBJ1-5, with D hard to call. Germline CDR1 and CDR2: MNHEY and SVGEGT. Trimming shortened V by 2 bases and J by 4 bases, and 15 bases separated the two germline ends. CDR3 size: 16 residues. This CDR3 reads CASSYRRARRNQPQHF. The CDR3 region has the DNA TGTGCCAGCAGTTACCGGAGGGCCAGACGAAATCAGCCCCAGCATTTT.

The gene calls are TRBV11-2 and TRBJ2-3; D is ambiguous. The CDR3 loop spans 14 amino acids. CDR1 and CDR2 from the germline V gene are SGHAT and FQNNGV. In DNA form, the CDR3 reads TGTGTCGGCAGCCTAGAACTTTACACCGATACGCAGTATTTT. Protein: CVGSLELYTDTQYF.

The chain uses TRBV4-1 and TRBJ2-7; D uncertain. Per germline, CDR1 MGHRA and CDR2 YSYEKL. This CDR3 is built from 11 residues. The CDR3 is CGAGSFYEQYF. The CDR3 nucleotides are TGCGGAGCTGGATCCTTCTACGAGCAGTACTTC.

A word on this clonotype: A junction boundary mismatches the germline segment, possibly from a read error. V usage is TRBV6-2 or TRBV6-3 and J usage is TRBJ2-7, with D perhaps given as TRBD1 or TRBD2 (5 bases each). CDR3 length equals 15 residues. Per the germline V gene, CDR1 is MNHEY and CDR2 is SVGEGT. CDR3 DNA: TGTGCAAGCAGTTACCTTCTAGACGGGGCATACGAGCAGTACTTC. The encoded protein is CASSYLLDGAYEQYF.

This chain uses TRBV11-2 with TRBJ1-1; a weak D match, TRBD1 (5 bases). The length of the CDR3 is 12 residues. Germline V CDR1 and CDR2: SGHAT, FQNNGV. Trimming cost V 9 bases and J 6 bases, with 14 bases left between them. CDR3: CASSQGYAEAFF. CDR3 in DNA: TGTGCCAGTAGCCAGGGCTACGCTGAAGCTTTCTTT.

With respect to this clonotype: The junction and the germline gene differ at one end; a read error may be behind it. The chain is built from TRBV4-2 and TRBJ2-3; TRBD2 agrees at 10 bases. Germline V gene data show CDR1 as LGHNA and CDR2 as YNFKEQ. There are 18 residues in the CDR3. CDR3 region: CASSQVALLAGATYTQYF. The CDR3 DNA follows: TGTGCCAGCAGCCAAGTGGCGCTTCTAGCGGGAGCAACATATACGCAATATTTT.